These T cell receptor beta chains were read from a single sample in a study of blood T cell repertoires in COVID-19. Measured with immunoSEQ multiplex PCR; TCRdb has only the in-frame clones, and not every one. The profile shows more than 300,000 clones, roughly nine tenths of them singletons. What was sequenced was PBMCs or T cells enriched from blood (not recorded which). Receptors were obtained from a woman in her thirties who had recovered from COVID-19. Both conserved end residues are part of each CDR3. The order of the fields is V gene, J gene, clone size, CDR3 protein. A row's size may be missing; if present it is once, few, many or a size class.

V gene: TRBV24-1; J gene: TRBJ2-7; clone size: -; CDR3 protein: CATGTSASYEQYF
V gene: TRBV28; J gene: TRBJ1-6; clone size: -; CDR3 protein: CASSPIRGRYNSPLHF
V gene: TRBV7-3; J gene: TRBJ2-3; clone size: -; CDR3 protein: CASSPGQGTDTQYF
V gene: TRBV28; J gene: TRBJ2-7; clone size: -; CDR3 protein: CASRSGTGSSYEQYF
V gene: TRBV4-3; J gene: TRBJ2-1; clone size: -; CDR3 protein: CASSQGLVDGNEQFF
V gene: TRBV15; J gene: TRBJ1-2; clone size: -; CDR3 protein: CATSRGQEHGYTF
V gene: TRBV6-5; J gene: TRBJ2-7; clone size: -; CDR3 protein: CASKREVSYEQYF
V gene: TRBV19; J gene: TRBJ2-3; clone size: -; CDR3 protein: CASSIGGYSTDTQYF
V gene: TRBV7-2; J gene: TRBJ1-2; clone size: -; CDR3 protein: CASSRTGGTTSNYGYTF
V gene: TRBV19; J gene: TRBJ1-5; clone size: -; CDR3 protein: CATRGALGASNQPQHF
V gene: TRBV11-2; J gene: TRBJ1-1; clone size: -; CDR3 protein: CASSLSSVNTEAFF
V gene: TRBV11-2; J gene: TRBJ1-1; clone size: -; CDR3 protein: CASSLTGNTEAFF
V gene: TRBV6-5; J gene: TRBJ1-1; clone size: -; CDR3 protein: CASSQGPGAFF
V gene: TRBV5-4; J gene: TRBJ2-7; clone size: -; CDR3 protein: CASSPSGIYEQYF
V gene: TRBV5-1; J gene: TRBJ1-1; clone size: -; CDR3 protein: CASSSTAKPNTEAFF
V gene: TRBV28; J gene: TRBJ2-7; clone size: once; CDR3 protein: CASGQPQSSYEQYF
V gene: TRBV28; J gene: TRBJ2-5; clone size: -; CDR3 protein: CASSLMTVQETQYF
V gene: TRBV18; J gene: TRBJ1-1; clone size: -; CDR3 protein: CASSPPGQGTEAFF
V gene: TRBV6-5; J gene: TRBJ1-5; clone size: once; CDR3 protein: CASRGDRDQPQHF
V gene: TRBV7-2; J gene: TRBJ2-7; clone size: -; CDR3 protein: CASSRLGYEQYF
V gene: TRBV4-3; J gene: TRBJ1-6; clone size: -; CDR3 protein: CASSPALQGYNSPLHF
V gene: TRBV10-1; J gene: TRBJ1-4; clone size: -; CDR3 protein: CASRAGTGNEKLFF
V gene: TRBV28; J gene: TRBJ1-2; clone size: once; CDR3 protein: CASSLLFSNYGYTF
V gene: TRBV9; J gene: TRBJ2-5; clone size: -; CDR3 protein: CASSVGGRARIETQYF
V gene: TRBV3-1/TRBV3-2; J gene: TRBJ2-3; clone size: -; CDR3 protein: CASSRSTSGADTQYF
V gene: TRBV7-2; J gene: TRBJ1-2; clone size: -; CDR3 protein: CASSTRRGYGYTF
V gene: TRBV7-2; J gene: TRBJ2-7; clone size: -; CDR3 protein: CASSRGARDEQYF
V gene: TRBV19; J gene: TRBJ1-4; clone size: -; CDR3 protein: CASSESPTNEKLFF
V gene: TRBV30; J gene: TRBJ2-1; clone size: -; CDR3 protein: CAWSFRDYDEQFF